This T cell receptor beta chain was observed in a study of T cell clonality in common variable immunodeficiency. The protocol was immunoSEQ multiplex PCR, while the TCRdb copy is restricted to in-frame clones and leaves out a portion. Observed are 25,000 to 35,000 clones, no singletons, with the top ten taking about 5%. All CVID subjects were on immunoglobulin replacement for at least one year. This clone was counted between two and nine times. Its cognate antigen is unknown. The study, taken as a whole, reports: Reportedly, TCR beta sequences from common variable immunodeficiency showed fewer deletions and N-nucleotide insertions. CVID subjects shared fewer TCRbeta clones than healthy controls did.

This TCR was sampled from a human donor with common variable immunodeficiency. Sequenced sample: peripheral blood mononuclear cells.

The CDR3 sequence: CASSPNRVQPYEQYF. The covered CDR3 bases are TGTGCCAGCAGCCCGAACAGGGTTCAGCCCTACGAG. V usage is TRBV7-9 and J usage is TRBJ2-7; a weak D match, TRBD1 (6 bases). The read terminates 3 residues ahead of where the CDR3 ends, so the germline J gene completes it. The germline V and J ends were trimmed by 5 bases and 2 bases, with 16 bases remaining between them. The CDR3 sequence is 15 residues long. CDR1 is SEHNR and CDR2 is FQNEAQ in the germline V gene (reference sequence).